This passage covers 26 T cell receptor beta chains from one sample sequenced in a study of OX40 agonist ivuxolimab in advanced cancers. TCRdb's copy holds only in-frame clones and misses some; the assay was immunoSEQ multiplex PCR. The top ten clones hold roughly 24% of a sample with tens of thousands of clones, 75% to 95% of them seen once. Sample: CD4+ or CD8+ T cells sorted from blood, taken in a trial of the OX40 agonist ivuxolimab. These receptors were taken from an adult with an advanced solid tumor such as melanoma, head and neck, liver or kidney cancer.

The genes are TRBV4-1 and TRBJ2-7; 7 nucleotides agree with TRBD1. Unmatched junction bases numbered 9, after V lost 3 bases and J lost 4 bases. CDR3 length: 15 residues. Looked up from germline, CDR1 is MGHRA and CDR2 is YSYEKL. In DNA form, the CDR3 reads TGCGCCAGCAGCCAGGGATCGACAGGGCAATACGAGCAGTACTTC. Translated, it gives CASSQGSTGQYEQYF.

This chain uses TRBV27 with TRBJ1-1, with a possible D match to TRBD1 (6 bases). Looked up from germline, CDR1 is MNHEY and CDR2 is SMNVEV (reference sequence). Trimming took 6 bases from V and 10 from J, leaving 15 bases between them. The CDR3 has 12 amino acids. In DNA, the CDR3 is TGTGCCAGCAGCCCGGACAGCTTTGCAGCTTTCTTT. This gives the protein CASSPDSFAAFF.

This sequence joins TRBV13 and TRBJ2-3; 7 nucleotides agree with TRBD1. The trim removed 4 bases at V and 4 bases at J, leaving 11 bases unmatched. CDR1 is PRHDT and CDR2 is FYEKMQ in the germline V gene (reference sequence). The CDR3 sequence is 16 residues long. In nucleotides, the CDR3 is TGTGCCAGCAGCTCCGGAGGATACAGGGGCGCAGATACGCAGTATTTT. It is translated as CASSSGGYRGADTQYF.

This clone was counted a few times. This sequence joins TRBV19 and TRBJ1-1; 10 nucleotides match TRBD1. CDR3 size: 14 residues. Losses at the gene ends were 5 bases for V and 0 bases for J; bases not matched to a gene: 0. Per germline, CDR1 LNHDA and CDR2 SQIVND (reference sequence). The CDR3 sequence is CASSGQGVNTEAFF. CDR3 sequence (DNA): TGTGCCAGTAGTGGACAGGGGGTGAACACTGAAGCTTTCTTT.

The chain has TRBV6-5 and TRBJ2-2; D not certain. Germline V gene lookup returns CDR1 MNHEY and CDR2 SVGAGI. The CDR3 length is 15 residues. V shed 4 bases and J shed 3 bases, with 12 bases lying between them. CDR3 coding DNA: TGTGCCAGCAGTTTGATACGCCCGGACACCGGGGAGCTGTTTTTT. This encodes CASSLIRPDTGELFF.

This chain's CDR3 is CASSFWGSAYEQYF. CDR3 DNA: TGCGCCAGCAGCTTCTGGGGGAGTGCCTACGAGCAGTACTTC. The J gene is TRBJ2-7, the V gene TRBV5-1; tentatively, D is TRBD1 or TRBD2 (5 bases each). The ends were cut back, 2 bases at V and 2 bases at J, with 11 bases in the middle. Looked up from germline, CDR1 is SGHRS and CDR2 is YFSETQ. The CDR3 runs 14 residues.

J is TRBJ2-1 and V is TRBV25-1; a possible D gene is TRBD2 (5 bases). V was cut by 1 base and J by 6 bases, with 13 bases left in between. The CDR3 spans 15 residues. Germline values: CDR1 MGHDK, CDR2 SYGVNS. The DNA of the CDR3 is TGTGCCAGCAGTGAATTACATGAGGGAGCCAATGAGCAGTTCTTC. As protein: CASSELHEGANEQFF.

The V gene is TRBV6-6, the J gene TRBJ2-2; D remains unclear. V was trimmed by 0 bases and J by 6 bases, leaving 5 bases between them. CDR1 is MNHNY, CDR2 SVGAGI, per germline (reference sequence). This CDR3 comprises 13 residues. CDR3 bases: TGTGCCAGCAGTTACTCGGGGTCCGGGGAGCTGTTTTTT. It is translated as CASSYSGSGELFF.

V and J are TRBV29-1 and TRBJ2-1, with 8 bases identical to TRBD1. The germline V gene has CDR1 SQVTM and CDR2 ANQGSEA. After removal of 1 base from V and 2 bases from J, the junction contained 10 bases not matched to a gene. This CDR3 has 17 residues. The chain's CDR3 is CSVEGVEDRVTYNEQFF. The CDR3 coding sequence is TGCAGCGTTGAAGGCGTCGAGGACAGGGTCACCTACAATGAGCAGTTCTTC.

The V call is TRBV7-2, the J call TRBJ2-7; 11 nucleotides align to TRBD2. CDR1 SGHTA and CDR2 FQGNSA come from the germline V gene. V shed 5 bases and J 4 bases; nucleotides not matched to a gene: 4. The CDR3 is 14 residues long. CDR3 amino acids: CASSQGTSGYEQYF. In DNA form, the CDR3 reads TGTGCCAGCAGCCAAGGGACTAGCGGATACGAGCAGTACTTC.

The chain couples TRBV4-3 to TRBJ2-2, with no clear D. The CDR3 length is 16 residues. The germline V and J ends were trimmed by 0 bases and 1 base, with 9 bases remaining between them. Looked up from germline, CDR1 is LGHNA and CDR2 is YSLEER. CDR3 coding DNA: TGCGCCAGCAGCCAAGAAAGTCGGCAGAACACCGGGGAGCTGTTTTTT. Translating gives CASSQESRQNTGELFF.

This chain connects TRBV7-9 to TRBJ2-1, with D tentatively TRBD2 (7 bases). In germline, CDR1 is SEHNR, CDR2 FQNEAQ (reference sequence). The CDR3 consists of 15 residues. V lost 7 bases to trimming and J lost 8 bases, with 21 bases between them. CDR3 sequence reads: CASKPGAGEGYEQFF. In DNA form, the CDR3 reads TGTGCCAGCAAACCGGGGGCGGGAGAAGGGTATGAGCAGTTCTTC.

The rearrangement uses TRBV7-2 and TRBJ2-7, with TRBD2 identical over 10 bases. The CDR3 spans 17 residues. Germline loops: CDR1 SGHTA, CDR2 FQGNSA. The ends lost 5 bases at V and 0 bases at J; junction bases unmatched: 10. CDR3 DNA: TGTGCCAGCAGCCCTATCGGGTCTAGCGGGAGCTCCTACGAGCAGTACTTC. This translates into CASSPIGSSGSSYEQYF.

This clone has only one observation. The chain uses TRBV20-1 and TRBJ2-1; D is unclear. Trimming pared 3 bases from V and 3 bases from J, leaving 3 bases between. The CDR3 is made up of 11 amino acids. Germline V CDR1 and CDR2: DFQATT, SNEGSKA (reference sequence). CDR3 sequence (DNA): TGCAGTGCTAGTATCTACAATGAGCAGTTCTTC. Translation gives CSASIYNEQFF.

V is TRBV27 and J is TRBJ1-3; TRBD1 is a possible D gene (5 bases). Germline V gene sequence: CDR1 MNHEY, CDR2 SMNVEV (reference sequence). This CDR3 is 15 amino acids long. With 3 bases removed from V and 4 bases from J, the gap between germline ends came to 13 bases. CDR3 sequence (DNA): TGTGCCAGCAGTTTGTCGACCCAGGGAGGAAACACCATATATTTT. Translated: CASSLSTQGGNTIYF.

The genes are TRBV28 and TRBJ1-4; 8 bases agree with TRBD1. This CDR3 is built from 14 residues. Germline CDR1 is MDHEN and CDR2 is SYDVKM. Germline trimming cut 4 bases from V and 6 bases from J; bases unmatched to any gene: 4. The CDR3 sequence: CASSSDRVYEKLFF. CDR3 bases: TGTGCCAGCAGTTCGGACAGGGTGTATGAAAAACTGTTTTTT.

The CDR3 DNA reads as TGTGCCAGCACTAACGTGGACAGGCGCAGACTTTATAGCAATCAGCCCCAGCATTTT. Residues: CASTNVDRRRLYSNQPQHF. The chain links TRBV27 to TRBJ1-5; 7 bases map to TRBD1. V trimming: 7 bases; J trimming: 0 bases; junction bases outside the gene matches: 18. From germline, CDR1 is MNHEY and CDR2 SMNVEV (reference sequence). The CDR3 extends over 19 amino acids.

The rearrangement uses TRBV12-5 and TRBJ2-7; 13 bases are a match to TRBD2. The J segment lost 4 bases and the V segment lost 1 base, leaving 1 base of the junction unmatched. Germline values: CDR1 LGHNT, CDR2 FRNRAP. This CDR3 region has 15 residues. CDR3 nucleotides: TGTGCTAGTGGTTTGGGGACTAGCGGGAGTTACGAGCAGTACTTC. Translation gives CASGLGTSGSYEQYF.

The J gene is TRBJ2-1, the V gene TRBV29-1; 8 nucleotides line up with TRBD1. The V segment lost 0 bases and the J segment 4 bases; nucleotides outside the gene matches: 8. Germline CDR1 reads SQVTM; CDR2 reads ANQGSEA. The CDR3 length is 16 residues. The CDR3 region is CSVEDPATGEYNEQFF. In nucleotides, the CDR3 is TGCAGCGTTGAAGATCCCGCGACAGGGGAATACAATGAGCAGTTCTTC.

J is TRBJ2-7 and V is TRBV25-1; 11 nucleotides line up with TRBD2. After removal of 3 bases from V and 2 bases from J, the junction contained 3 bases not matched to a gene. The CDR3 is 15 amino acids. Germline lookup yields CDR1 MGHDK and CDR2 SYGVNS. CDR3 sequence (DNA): TGTGCCAGCAGTGACGGGACTAGCGGCCCCTACGAGCAGTACTTC. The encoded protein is CASSDGTSGPYEQYF.

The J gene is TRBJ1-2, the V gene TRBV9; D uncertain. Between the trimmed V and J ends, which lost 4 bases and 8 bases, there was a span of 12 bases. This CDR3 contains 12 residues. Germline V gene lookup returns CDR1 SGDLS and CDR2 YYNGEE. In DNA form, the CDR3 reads TGTGCCAGCAGCCCAGGCTTAGGAGGCTACACCTTC. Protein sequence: CASSPGLGGYTF.

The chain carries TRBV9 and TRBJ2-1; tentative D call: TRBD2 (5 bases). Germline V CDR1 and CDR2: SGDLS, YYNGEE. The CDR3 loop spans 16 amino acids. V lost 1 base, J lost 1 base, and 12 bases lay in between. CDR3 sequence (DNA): TGTGCCAGCAGCGTATCGCTAGCTTCGTCCTACAATGAGCAGTTCTTC. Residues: CASSVSLASSYNEQFF. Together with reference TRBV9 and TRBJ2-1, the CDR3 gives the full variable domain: DSGVTQTPKHLITATGQRVTLRCSPRSGDLSVYWYQQSLDQGLQFLIQYYNGEERAKGNILERFSAQQFPDLHSELNLSSLELGDSALYFCASSVSLASSYNEQFFGPGTRLTVL.

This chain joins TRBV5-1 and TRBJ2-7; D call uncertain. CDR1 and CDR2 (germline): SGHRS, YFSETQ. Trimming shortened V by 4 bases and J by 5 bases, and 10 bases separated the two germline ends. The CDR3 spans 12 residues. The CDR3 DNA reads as TGCGCCAGCAGCATGAAGCCCCACGAGCAGTACTTC. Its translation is CASSMKPHEQYF.

Written as DNA, the CDR3 is TGTGCCAGCAGCTCAAGCGGGTGGGGAACAGATACGCAGTATTTT. Translating it yields CASSSSGWGTDTQYF. This chain uses TRBV5-4 with TRBJ2-3; D may be TRBD2 (6 bases). Trimming cost V 3 bases and J 3 bases, with 14 bases left between them. Per the germline V gene, CDR1 is SGHNT and CDR2 is YYREEE (reference sequence). This CDR3 spans 15 amino acids.

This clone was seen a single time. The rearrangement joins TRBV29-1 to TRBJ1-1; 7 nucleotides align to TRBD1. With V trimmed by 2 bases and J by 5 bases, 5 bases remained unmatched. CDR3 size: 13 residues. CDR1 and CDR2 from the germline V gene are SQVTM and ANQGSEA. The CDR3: CSVETGVGTEAFF. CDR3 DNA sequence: TGCAGCGTTGAAACAGGGGTTGGGACTGAAGCTTTCTTT.

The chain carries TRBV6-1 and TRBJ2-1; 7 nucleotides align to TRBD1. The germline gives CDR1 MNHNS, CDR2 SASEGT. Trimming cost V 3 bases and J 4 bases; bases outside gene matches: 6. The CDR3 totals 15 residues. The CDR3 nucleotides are TGTGCCAGCAGTGAGGACAGGTTCGATTACAATGAGCAGTTCTTC. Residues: CASSEDRFDYNEQFF.